This T cell receptor (beta chain) was profiled in a study of T cells after yellow fever vaccination. Findings of the study overall: A weaker secondary response peaked on day 5, the primary on day 15. Post-booster repertoires again held most primary-vaccination clones (roughly 96% CD4, roughly 88% CD8). Among all clonotypes, a small share was observed in both CD4 and CD8 compartments.

Trimming at V came to 0 bases and at J to 10 bases, leaving 6 bases not matched to a gene. CDR3 length: 16 residues. A remark on this clonotype: Antigen: not known.

5'RACE template switching added a universal primer site and UMIs to TCR cDNA. TCRdb re-derived calls from the 5' RACE reads in MiXCR, one entry per CDR3 protein. Of some 320,000 distinct CDR3 sequences detected, roughly 4.3% appear once; the ten largest clones hold 20% to 25%. J is TRBJ1-6 and V is TRBV12-3 or TRBV12-4; 10 nucleotides agree with TRBD1. The specimen was PBMCs, collected 5 days after the yellow fever booster vaccination. The source is a man between 18 and 35 years old who received the YFV17D yellow fever vaccine. The CDR3 loop reads CASSLAGTGVGSPLHF. DNA of the CDR3: TGTGCCAGCAGTTTAGCGGGGACAGGGGTGGGGTCACCCCTCCACTTT.